The entry below gives a single T cell receptor beta chain sequence along with its context. This entry is derived from a study of T cell responses to AZD1222 COVID-19 vaccine. The protocol was immunoSEQ multiplex PCR, while the TCRdb copy is restricted to in-frame clones and leaves out a portion. The profile shows some 100,000 clones, roughly 90% of them singletons. Germline V gene sequence: CDR1 MNHEY, CDR2 SVGAGI. There are 14 residues in the CDR3. V shed 5 bases and J 2 bases; nucleotides not matched to a gene: 6. The sequence derives from an adult in good health. The gene calls are TRBV6-5 and TRBJ2-7; 7 nucleotides agree with TRBD2. Here the sequenced sample was peripheral blood, taken on day 0 of AZD1222 vaccination. The CDR3 coding sequence is TGTGCCAGCAGTCTGCGCGGGGGAACCTACGAGCAGTACTTC. Amino acid sequence: CASSLRGGTYEQYF.